Given below is one T cell receptor beta chain in context. Unmatched junction bases numbered 5, after V lost 0 bases and J lost 5 bases. This CDR3 has 15 residues. Germline assignment: CDR1 SGHNT and CDR2 YYREEE (reference sequence). This entry belongs to a study of blood T cell repertoires in COVID-19. TCRdb keeps only in-frame clones here, not all; method: immunoSEQ multiplex PCR. The data contain about 39,000 clones, more than 75% of them seen just once; the ten biggest clones take up 24%. The rearrangement uses TRBV5-4 and TRBJ2-5; 9 bases are shared with TRBD1. This sequence was found in a man between 50 and 59 years old with active or convalescent COVID-19. Sequencing was performed on peripheral blood. DNA of the CDR3: TGTGCCAGCAGCTTGGTGGACAGGGGTGTGGAGACCCAGTACTTC. This encodes CASSLVDRGVETQYF.